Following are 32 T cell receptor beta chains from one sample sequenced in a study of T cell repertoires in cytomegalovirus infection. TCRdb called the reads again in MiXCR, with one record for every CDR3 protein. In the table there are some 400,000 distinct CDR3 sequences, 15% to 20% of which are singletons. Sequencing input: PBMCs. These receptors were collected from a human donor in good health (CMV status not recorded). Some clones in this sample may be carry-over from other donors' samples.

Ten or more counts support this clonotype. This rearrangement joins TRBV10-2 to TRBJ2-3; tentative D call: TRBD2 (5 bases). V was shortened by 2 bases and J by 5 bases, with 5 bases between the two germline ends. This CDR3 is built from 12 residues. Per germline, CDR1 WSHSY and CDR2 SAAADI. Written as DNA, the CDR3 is TGCGCCAGCAGTGAGGAGGGAGATACGCAGTATTTT. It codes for CASSEEGDTQYF.

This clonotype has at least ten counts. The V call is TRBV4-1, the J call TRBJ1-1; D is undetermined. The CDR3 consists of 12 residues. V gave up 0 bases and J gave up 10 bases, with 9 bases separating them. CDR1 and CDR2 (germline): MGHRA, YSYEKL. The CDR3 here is CASSQDLSRAFF. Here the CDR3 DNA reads TGCGCCAGCAGCCAAGATCTGTCAAGAGCTTTCTTT.

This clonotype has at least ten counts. CDR3 nucleotides: TGTGCCAGCACCACCGCGGGGACCTTAACTAAAGGCTACACCTTC. This codes for CASTTAGTLTKGYTF. V and J are TRBV12-3 or TRBV12-4 and TRBJ1-2; weak D call: TRBD1 (5 bases). The CDR3 is 15 amino acids. Trimming stripped 7 bases from V and 8 bases from J, with 23 bases between.

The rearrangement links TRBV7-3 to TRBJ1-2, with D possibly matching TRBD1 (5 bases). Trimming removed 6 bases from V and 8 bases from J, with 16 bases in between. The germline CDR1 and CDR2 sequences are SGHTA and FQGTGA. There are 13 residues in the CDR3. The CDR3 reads CASRPSGKRGYTF. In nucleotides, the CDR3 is TGTGCCAGCAGACCTTCAGGGAAGAGGGGCTACACCTTC.

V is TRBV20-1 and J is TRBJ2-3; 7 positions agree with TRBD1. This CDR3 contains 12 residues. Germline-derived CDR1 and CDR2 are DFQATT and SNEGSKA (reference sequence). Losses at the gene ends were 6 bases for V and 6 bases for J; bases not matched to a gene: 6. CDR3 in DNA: TGCAGTGCGGGGCAGGGGGTCGATACGCAGTATTTT. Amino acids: CSAGQGVDTQYF.

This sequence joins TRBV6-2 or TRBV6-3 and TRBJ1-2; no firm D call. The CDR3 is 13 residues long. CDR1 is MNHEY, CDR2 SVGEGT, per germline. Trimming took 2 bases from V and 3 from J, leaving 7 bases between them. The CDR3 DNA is TGTGCCAGCAGTTACGGGCGTGACTATGGCTACACCTTC. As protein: CASSYGRDYGYTF.

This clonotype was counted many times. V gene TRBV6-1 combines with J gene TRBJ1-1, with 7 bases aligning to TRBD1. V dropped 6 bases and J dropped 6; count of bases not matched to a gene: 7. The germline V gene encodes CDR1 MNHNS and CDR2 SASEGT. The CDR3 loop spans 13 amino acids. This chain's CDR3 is CASRKQGIPEAFF. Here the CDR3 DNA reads TGTGCCAGCAGGAAACAGGGGATCCCTGAAGCTTTCTTT.

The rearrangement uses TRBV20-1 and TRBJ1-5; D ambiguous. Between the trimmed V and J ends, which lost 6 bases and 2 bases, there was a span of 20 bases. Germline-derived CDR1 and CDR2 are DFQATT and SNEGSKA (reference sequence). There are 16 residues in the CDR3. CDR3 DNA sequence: TGCAGTGCCCGTAAGGGCCTCATGGGTGGCAATCAGCCCCAGCATTTT. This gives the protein CSARKGLMGGNQPQHF.

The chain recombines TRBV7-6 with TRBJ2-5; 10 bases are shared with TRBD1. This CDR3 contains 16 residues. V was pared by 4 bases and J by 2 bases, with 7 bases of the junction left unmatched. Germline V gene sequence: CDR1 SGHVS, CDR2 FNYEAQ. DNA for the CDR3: TGTGCCAGCAGCTCCCCGGGGACAGGGGATCAAGAGACCCAGTACTTC. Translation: CASSSPGTGDQETQYF.

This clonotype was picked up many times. CDR3 amino acids: CASSLARRTIPDTQYF. CDR3 DNA sequence: TGTGCCAGCAGTTTAGCGAGAAGGACTATTCCAGATACGCAGTATTTT. This chain links TRBV12-3 or TRBV12-4 with TRBJ2-3; TRBD2 is a possible D gene (6 bases). The CDR3 has 16 amino acids. Trimming removed 0 bases at V and 4 bases at J, with 14 bases between.

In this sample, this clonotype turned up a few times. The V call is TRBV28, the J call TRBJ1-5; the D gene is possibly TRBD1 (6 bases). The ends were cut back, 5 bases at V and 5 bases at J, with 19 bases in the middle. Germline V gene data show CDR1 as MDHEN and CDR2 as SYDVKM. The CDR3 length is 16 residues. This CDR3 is CASSPDYKTGDQPQHF. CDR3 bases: TGTGCCAGCAGTCCGGATTACAAGACAGGAGATCAGCCCCAGCATTTT.

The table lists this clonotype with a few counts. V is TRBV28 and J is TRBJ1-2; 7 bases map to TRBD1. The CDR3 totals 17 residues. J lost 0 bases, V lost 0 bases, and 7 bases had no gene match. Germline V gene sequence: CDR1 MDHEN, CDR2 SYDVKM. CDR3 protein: CASSLWVGTDSNYGYTF. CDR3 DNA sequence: TGTGCCAGCAGTTTATGGGTAGGGACAGACTCTAACTATGGCTACACCTTC.

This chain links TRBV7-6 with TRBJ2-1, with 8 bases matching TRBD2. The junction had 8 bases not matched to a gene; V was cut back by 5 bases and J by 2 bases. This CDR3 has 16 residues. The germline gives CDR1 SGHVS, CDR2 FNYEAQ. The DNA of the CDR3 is TGTGCCAGCAGCGTAAGCGGGAGAGATGCCTACAATGAGCAGTTCTTC. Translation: CASSVSGRDAYNEQFF.

CDR3 in amino acids: CSASRDYYEQYF. CDR3 coding DNA: TGCAGTGCTTCCCGAGACTACTACGAGCAGTACTTC. The J gene is TRBJ2-7, the V gene TRBV20-1; tentative D call: TRBD2 (5 bases). The CDR3 spans 12 residues. CDR1 and CDR2 (germline): DFQATT, SNEGSKA (reference sequence). V was cut by 5 bases and J by 3 bases, with 11 bases left in between.

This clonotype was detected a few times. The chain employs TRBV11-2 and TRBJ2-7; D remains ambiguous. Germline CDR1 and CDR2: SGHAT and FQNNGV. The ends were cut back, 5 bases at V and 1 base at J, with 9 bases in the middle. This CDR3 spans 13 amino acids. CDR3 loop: CASSIQPSYEQYF. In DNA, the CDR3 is TGTGCCAGCAGCATCCAACCTTCCTACGAGCAGTACTTC. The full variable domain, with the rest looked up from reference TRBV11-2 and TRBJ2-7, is EAGVAQSPRYKIIEKRQSVAFWCNPISGHATLYWYQQILGQGPKLLIQFQNNGVVDDSQLPKDRFSAERLKGVDSTLKIQPAKLEDSAVYLCASSIQPSYEQYFGPGTRLTVT.

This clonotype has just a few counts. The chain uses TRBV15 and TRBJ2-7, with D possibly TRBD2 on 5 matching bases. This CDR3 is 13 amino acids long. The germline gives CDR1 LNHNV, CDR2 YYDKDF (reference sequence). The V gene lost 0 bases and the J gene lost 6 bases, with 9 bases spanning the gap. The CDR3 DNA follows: TGTGCCACCAGCAGAGATTTAGGGAGCGAGCAGTACTTC. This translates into CATSRDLGSEQYF.

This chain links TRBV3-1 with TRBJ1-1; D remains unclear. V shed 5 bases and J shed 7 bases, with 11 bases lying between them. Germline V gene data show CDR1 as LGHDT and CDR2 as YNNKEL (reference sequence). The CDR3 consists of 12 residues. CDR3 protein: CASSREAFEAFF. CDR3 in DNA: TGTGCCAGCAGCAGGGAGGCTTTTGAAGCTTTCTTT.

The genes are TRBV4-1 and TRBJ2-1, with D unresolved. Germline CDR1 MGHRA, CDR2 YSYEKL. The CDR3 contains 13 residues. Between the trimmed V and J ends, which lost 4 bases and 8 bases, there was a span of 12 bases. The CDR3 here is CASSPRLVDEQFF. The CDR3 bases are TGCGCCAGCAGCCCGCGACTTGTGGATGAGCAGTTCTTC.

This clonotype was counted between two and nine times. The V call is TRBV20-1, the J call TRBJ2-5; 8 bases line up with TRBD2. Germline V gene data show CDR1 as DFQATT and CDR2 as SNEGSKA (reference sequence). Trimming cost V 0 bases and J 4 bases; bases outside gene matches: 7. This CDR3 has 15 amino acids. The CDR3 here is CSARDDGGAGETQYF. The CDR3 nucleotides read TGCAGTGCTAGAGATGACGGGGGGGCCGGAGAGACCCAGTACTTC.

The CDR3 sequence: CASSPPWASYGYTF. CDR3 bases: TGTGCCAGCTCACCACCTTGGGCCTCCTATGGCTACACCTTC. The chain has TRBV18 and TRBJ1-2; D uncertain. This CDR3 is built from 14 residues. Germline CDR1 and CDR2: KGHSH and LQKENI. The V and J ends lost 0 bases and 4 bases respectively, with 9 bases between them.

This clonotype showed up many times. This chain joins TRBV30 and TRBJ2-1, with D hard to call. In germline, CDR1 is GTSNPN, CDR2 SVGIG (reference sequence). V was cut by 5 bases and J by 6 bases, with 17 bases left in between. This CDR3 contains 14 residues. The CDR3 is CAWSLERRGNEQFF. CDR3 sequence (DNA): TGTGCCTGGTCCCTTGAAAGGAGAGGCAATGAGCAGTTCTTC.

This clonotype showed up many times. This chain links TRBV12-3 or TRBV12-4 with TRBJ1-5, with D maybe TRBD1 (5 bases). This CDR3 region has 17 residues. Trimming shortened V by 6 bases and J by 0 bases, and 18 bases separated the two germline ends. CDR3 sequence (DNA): TGTGCCAGCAGGTTCGGACACCCTGGGGATAGCAATCAGCCCCAGCATTTT. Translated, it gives CASRFGHPGDSNQPQHF.

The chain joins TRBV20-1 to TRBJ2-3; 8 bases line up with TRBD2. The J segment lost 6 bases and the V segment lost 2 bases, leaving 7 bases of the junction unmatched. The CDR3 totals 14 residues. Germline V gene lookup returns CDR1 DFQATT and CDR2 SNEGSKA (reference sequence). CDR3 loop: CSARTSGVKDTQYF. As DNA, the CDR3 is TGCAGTGCTAGAACTAGCGGTGTAAAGGATACGCAGTATTTT.

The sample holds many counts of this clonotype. The CDR3 DNA reads TGTGCCAGCAGCCTCTCTATGTCGCGATTTCGGGCGCAGTATTTT. Its protein is CASSLSMSRFRAQYF. The V gene is TRBV7-8, the J gene TRBJ2-3, with D hard to call. Germline-derived CDR1 and CDR2 are SGHVS and FQNEAQ. The CDR3 has 15 residues. V lost 5 bases to trimming and J lost 10 bases, with 22 bases between them.

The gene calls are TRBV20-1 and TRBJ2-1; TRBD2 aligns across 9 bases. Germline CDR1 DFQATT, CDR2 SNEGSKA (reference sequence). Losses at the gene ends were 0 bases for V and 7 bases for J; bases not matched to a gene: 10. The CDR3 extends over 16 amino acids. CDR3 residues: CSARDLAGGGVNEQFF. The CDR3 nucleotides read TGCAGTGCTAGAGATTTGGCGGGAGGGGGAGTGAATGAGCAGTTCTTC.

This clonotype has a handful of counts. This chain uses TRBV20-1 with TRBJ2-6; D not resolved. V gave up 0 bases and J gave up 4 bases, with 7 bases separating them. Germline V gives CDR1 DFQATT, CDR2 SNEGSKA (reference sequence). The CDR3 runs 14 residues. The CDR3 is CSARDSSGANVLTF. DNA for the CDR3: TGCAGTGCTAGAGATAGTTCCGGGGCCAACGTCCTGACTTTC.

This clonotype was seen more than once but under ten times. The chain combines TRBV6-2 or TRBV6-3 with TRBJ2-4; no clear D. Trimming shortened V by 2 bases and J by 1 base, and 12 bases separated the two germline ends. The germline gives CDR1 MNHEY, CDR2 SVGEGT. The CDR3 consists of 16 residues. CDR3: CASSYVGGGAKNIQYF. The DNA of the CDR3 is TGTGCCAGCAGTTACGTCGGTGGTGGTGCCAAAAACATTCAGTACTTC.

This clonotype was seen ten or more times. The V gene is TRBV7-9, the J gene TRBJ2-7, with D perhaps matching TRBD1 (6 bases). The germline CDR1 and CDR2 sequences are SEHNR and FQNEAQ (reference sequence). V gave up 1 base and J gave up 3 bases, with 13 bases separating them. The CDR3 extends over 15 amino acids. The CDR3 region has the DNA TGTGCCAGCAGCTTAGTAGGGGGATTCAGCTACGAGCAGTACTTC. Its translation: CASSLVGGFSYEQYF.

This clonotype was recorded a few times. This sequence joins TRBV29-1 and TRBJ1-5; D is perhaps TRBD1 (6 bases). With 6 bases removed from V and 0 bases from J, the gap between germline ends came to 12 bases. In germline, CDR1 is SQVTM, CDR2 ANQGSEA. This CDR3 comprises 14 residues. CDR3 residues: CSVQTGYSNQPQHF. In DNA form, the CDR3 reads TGCAGCGTCCAGACAGGTTATAGCAATCAGCCCCAGCATTTT.

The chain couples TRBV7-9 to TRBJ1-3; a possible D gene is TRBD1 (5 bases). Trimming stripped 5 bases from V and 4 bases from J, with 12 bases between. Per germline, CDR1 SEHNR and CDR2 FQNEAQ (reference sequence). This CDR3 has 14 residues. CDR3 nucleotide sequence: TGTGCCAGCAGCCGCCGGGACCTGGGAAACACCATATATTTT. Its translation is CASSRRDLGNTIYF.

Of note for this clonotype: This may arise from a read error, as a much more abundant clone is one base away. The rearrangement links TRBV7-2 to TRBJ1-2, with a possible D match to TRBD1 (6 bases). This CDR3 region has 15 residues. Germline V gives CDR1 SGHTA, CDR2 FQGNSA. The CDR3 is CDSSPDVGGVYGYTF. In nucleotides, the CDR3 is TGTGACAGCAGCCCCGACGTAGGGGGGGTCTATGGCTACACCTTC.

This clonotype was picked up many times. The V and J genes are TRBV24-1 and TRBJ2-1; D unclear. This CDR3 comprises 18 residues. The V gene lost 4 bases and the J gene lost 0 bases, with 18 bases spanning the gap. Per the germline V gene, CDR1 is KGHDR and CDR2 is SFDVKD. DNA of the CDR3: TGTGCCACCAGTGACAACCACGGTCGCGGATTCTCCTACAATGAGCAGTTCTTC. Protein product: CATSDNHGRGFSYNEQFF.